These T cell receptor beta chains were read from a single sample in a study of cytomegalovirus exposure and HLA in healthy donors. Repertoires were generated with immunoSEQ multiplex PCR, while TCRdb's copy carries only in-frame clones and drops some. There are about 130,000 clones in the sample; over 60% occur only once, and approximately 2.9% lies in the top ten. Sequencing input: PBMCs. All receptors come from a human donor in good health. The CDR3 runs from the conserved cysteine through the conserved F or W. D genes are given only for firm matches. Rows give clone size only sometimes, using once, few, many, or a class for an expanded clone.

TRBJ1-3	.	TRBV28	.	TGTGCCAGCAGTTTCTACAGCCGGGGATCTGGAAACACCATATATTTT	CASSFYSRGSGNTIYF
TRBJ2-7	TRBD1	TRBV6-5	.	TGTGCCAGCAGTTACTGGGGGACAGGGTCGGGCGAGCAGTACTTC	CASSYWGTGSGEQYF
TRBJ2-1	.	TRBV4-1	.	TGCGCCAGCAGCCAATTACCGGACAGTTACAATGAGCAGTTCTTC	CASSQLPDSYNEQFF
TRBJ2-3	.	TRBV11-3	.	TGTGCCAGCAGCCCCCCAGGGGGGTCCTCGGGGGATACGCAGTATTTT	CASSPPGGSSGDTQYF
TRBJ2-5	.	TRBV7-9	once	TGTGCCAGCAGCTTAGGGAGTCTACAGGGTCAAGAGACCCAGTACTTC	CASSLGSLQGQETQYF
TRBJ2-7	TRBD1	TRBV29-1	once	TGCAGCGCCGAGGGACAGGGGACCTACGAGCAGTACTTC	CSAEGQGTYEQYF
TRBJ2-7	.	TRBV9	.	TGTGCCAGCAGCGCCCGCGTGAGGGACTACGAGCAGTACTTC	CASSARVRDYEQYF
TRBJ2-2	.	TRBV14	.	TGTGCCAGCAGCCACCTAGTGACCGGGGAGCTGTTTTTT	CASSHLVTGELFF
TRBJ2-4	TRBD1	TRBV7-9	.	TGTGCCAGCAGCCTAGCCCCGGGACAGAGGGCCAAAAACATTCAGTACTTC	CASSLAPGQRAKNIQYF
TRBJ2-5	.	TRBV25-1	few	TGTGCCAGCAGTGCACAGGGTCGGGAGACCCAGTACTTC	CASSAQGRETQYF
TRBJ1-2	TRBD1	TRBV30	.	TGTGCCTGGAGTGTCAGGGACAGGGGTACCTATGGCTACACCTTC	CAWSVRDRGTYGYTF
TRBJ1-1	.	TRBV5-4	few	TGTGCCAGCAGACCCGACAGTAACTACATGAACACTGAAGCTTTCTTT	CASRPDSNYMNTEAFF
TRBJ1-2	TRBD1	TRBV14	.	TGTGCCAGCAGCCAAGATCCAGGGGGCAGGAGATATGGCTACACCTTC	CASSQDPGGRRYGYTF
TRBJ2-1	TRBD1	TRBV9	.	TGTGCCAGCAGCGTAGTGGGGACAGGGGACAATGAGCAGTTCTTC	CASSVVGTGDNEQFF
TRBJ2-3	TRBD2	TRBV10-3	.	TGTGCCATCAGTGAGCTTAGCGGGGGTAGGGATACGCAGTATTTT	CAISELSGGRDTQYF
TRBJ2-3	TRBD2	TRBV5-6	.	TGTGCCAGCAGCTCGACTAGCGGGGGGGCCGGGTATCAAGATACGCAGTATTTT	CASSSTSGGAGYQDTQYF
TRBJ1-2	.	TRBV9	.	TGTGCCAGTGGGGGGGGATCGGGTGGCTACACCTTC	CASGGGSGGYTF
TRBJ2-3	TRBD2	TRBV4-1	.	TGCGCCAGCAGCCAAGACGGGGCGGGAGGACTGGCAGATACGCAGTATTTT	CASSQDGAGGLADTQYF
TRBJ2-7	.	TRBV5-4	.	TGTGCCAGCAGCTTGGAGTCGGCGGGCGAGCAGTACTTC	CASSLESAGEQYF
TRBJ1-6	.	TRBV10-2	.	TGCGCCAGCAGTGAGTCCAGGGCGCGGAATTCACCCCTCCACTTT	CASSESRARNSPLHF
TRBJ2-7	TRBD2	TRBV28	few	TGTGCCAGCAGGGGTGGGACTAGCTACGAGCAGTACTTC	CASRGGTSYEQYF
TRBJ2-5	.	TRBV7-6	.	TGTGCCAGCAGCTTAGCGCAACGGGGAGAGCAGTACTTC	CASSLAQRGEQYF
TRBJ1-1	TRBD1	TRBV28	few	TGTGCCAGCAGTTCTCAGACAGGGTTAACTGAAGCTTTCTTT	CASSSQTGLTEAFF
TRBJ2-7	TRBD1	TRBV2	.	TGTGCCAGCAGTGAAGGCCCCAGGGGGACAGGGTTTTCAGAGCAGTACTTC	CASSEGPRGTGFSEQYF
TRBJ2-7	.	TRBV5-4	few	TGTGCCAGAAGCCGACAGGCCTACGAGCAGTACTTC	CARSRQAYEQYF
TRBJ2-1	TRBD1	TRBV18	few	TGTGCCAGCTCACCACCGTCAGGGGGCTCCTACAATGAGCAGTTCTTC	CASSPPSGGSYNEQFF
TRBJ1-6	TRBD1	TRBV6-5	.	TGTGCCAGCAGTTCCCACAGGGGGTGGAATTCACCCCTCCACTTT	CASSSHRGWNSPLHF
TRBJ1-6	TRBD1	TRBV6-1	.	TGTGCCAGCAGTGCCCAGGTGGGGACAGCGCTTAATTCACCCCTCCACTTT	CASSAQVGTALNSPLHF
TRBJ1-5	.	TRBV19	.	TGTGCCAGTAGTATAGTCACAGGCCCAGGGCAGCCCCAGCATTTT	CASSIVTGPGQPQHF
TRBJ2-3	.	TRBV4-3	.	TGCGCTAGCAGCCAAGATCTTACTAGCACAGATACGCAGTATTTT	CASSQDLTSTDTQYF
TRBJ1-2	TRBD1	TRBV5-1	once	TGCGCCAGCATTGGCGAGACAGGGACTGGCTACACCTTC	CASIGETGTGYTF
TRBJ1-1	.	TRBV4-3	.	TGCGCCAGCAGCCAAGCGGAAGGGAGGACTGAAGCTTTCTTT	CASSQAEGRTEAFF
TRBJ1-1	.	TRBV27	.	TGTGCCAGCAGTCTCACAGGAGATACTGAAGCTTTCTTT	CASSLTGDTEAFF
TRBJ2-7	TRBD2	TRBV5-1	.	TGCGCCAGCAGCAGCTACCCTAGCGGCCAAGAGCAGTACTTC	CASSSYPSGQEQYF
TRBJ2-7	TRBD2	TRBV4-2	.	TGTGCCAGCAGCGTCAGACTAGCGGGGGAGAGTGGATCCTACGAGCAGTACTTC	CASSVRLAGESGSYEQYF
TRBJ2-7	TRBD1	TRBV30	.	TGTGCCTGGGGACAGGGCCTTGGGCAGTACTTC	CAWGQGLGQYF